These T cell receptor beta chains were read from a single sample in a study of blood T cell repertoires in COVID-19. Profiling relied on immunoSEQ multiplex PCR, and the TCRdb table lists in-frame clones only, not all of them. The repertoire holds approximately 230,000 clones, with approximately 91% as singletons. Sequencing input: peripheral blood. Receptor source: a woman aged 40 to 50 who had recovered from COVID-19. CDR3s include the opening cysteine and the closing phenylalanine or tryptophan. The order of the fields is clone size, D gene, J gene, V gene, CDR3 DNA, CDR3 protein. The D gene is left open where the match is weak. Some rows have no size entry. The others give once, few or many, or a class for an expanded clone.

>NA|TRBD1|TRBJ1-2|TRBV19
TGTGCCAGTAGTATATGGGGACAGCTAAACTATGGCTACACCTTC
CASSIWGQLNYGYTF
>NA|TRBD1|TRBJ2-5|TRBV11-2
TGTGCCAGCAGCTCCGGGACAGGGGCCGGGACCCAGTACTTC
CASSSGTGAGTQYF
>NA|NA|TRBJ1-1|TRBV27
TGTGCCAGCAGTTTATGGGGGGGCGACACTGAAGCTTTCTTT
CASSLWGGDTEAFF
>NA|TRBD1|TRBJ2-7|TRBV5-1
TGCGCCAGCAGCTTTGATGGACAGGGACCAAGCGAGCAGTACTTC
CASSFDGQGPSEQYF
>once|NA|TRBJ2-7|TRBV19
TGTGCCAGTAGTACGCAAGGCCCTGGCGGCGAGCAGTACTTC
CASSTQGPGGEQYF
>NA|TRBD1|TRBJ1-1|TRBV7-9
TGTGCCAGCAGCCCAGACAGGGGGCGCGGGCCTGAAGCTTTCTTT
CASSPDRGRGPEAFF
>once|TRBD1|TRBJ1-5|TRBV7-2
TGTGCCAGCAGCTTTGGACAGGGGAAACAGCCCCAGCATTTT
CASSFGQGKQPQHF
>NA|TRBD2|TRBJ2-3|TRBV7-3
TGTGCCAGCAGCTTATTTGGGGGGGGCACAGATACGCAGTATTTT
CASSLFGGGTDTQYF
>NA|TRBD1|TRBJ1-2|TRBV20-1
TGCAGTGCTAGTCCCGACAGGGAAGGTGGCTACACCTTC
CSASPDREGGYTF
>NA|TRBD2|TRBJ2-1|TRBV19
TGTGCCAGTAGTATAGGGGGAGGGCGGCATGAGCAGTTCTTC
CASSIGGGRHEQFF
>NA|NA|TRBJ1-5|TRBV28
TGTGCCAGCAGCTTATCAGGGAACCAGCCCCAGCATTTT
CASSLSGNQPQHF
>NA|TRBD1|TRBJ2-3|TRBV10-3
TGTGCCATCAGTGAATTTGGGGGACAGGTTAGAGATACGCAGTATTTT
CAISEFGGQVRDTQYF
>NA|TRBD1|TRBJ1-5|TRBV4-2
TGTGCCAGCAGCCTACGACAGGGGGCAGGTCAGCCCCAGCATTTT
CASSLRQGAGQPQHF
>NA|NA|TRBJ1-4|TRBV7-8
TGTGCCAGCAGCTTAGTAACTGGGAGTGAAAAACTGTTTTTT
CASSLVTGSEKLFF
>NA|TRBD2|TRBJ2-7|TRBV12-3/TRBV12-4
TGTGCCAGCAGTTTCAGCGGGGGGGAGGAGCAGTACTTC
CASSFSGGEEQYF
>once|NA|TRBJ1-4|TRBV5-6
TGTGCCAGCAGCCCCTGGGCCCGCGGGGAAAAACTGTTTTTT
CASSPWARGEKLFF
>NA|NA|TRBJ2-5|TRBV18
TGTGCCAGCTCACTTGCTGGCGGTAACCAAGAGACCCAGTACTTC
CASSLAGGNQETQYF
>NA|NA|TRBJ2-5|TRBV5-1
TGCGCCAGCAGCTTCTACCAAGAGACCCAGTACTTC
CASSFYQETQYF